This T cell receptor (beta chain) originates from a study of beta chain features in type 1 diabetes (dated by TCRdb to 2016 to 2018). About the investigation overall: Patients and healthy donors did not differ in mean age, gender distribution, total cell number or subset yield. A total of about 100,000,000 sorted cells were examined across all samples, and RNA yield correlated strongly with the number of cells per subset. The study compared the TCRB repertoires of sorted circulating CD4+ T cell subsets in recently diagnosed type 1 diabetes patients with those in matched healthy donors. Regulatory and stem cell-like memory subsets were obtained from only 8 patients and roughly 8 healthy donors, while naive and central memory subsets were obtained from all 30 or so donors. Results and caveats for the whole study, not just this receptor: A moderate but significant shortening of TCRB CDR3 length was observed in type 1 diabetes patients in all four CD4+ subsets. Because cDNA was sequenced instead of genomic DNA, highly expressing activated cells could be over-represented, though the groups showed no difference in activation or CD3 levels. PCR may preferentially amplify shorter templates, but because patient and control samples were amplified and corrected together, any resulting skew would affect both groups equally. HLA sub-analyses involved small numbers of individuals, so any influence of HLA type on TCRB rearrangement remained unresolved. Naive, central memory and regulatory TCRB repertoires appeared more similar among patients than among healthy donors. Patients with type 1 diabetes made fewer insertions and deleted more nucleotides at VDJ recombination sites, implying thymic rearrangement abnormalities.

In this sample, this clone turned up a few times. No antigen is known for it. Base qualities are not recorded, but no much larger clone differs from it by a single base. A single peripheral blood draw of around 120 mL on average was collected from each donor into heparinised tubes. Using a panel that included CD45RO, CCR7, CD25, CD127, CD95 and CD27, naive, central memory, regulatory and stem cell-like memory CD4+ T cells were sorted on a BD FACSAria II. A purity above 95% was achieved for all sorted populations. PBMCs were isolated immediately by Lymphoprep density gradient centrifugation and stained directly without culture. To minimize batch effects, samples were stained and sorted in pairs, one healthy donor with one patient per experiment. V trim: 3 bases; J trim: 5 bases; unmatched bases: 5. The CDR3 has 13 amino acids, counting the end cysteine and phenylalanine. Of all the DNA, just the CDR3 is kept, 39 bases in frame from base 1. CDR1 and CDR2, per the germline V gene, are SQVTM and ANQGSEA.

The High Capacity cDNA Reverse Transcription Kit was used to reverse transcribe all of the isolated RNA, meaning that expressed TCRB transcripts were what got sequenced. Naive, central memory and regulatory T cell samples underwent deep immunoSEQ sequencing, averaging about 3.57 million total reads per sample. Sorted cells were lysed in RLT buffer and RNA was extracted with DNase-treated RNeasy Micro or Mini kits, depending on cell number. Each cell subset was processed on its own to prevent cross-contamination, while patient and healthy donor samples were processed together. TCRB sequences were amplified from cDNA with the immunoSEQ multiplex PCR, producing 87-bp fragments spanning the CDR3 region. The amplicons were sequenced using the Illumina HiSeq platform. The published analysis was carried out like this. Synthetic template baselines were used to correct PCR bias computationally, reads within Hamming distance 2 were collapsed, and singletons that could not be merged were discarded. Reads were aligned to IMGT to assign V, D and J genes, CDR3 length, and insertions or deletions at six rearrangement sites. Clonotype counts were normalized to sorted cell number within each subset before computing true diversity and Gini coefficients with the tcR R package. Repertoire sharing was quantified using the overlap coefficient calculated on TCRB nucleotide sequences. Out-of-frame TCRB sequences from naive cells were analyzed as a proxy for the pre-selection repertoire. Here the immuneACCESS table is served through TCRdb, limited to in-frame sequences with V and J called. Missing clones are a known gap in these copies; in checked studies unresolved V genes cover under half, and the rest lacks a known reason. For V, J and clone size, that table is used; D and trimming come from the DNA. Within this sample are around 500,000 clones, with 30% of them counted one time only. Of the sample, about 0.065% falls within the top ten clones.

Specimen: naive CD4+ T cells from blood. What this sample's cell subset or site label stands for: true naive CD4+ T cells. The chain is encoded by TRBV29-1 joined to TRBJ2-7; 9 bases in between match TRBD1. The clonotype originates from a man aged 18 to 30 in good health. The CDR3 is CSVETDRGNEQYF. The DNA is TGCAGCGTTGAGACGGACAGGGGTAACGAGCAGTACTTC.